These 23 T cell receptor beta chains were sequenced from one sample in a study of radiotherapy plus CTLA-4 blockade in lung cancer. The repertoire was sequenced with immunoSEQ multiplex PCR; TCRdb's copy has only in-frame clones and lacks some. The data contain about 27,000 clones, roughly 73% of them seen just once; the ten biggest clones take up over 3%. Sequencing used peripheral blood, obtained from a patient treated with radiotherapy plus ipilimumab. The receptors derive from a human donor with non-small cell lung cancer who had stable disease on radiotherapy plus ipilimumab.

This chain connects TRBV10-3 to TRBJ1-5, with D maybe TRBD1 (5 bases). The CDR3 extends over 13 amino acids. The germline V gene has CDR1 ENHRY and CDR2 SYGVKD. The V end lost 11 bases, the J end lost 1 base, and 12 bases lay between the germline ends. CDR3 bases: TGTGCCTGTAGGGGTGACAGCAATCAGCCCCAGCATTTT. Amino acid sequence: CACRGDSNQPQHF.

CDR3: CASSTPGLGSYEQYF. The CDR3 DNA sequence: TGTGCCAGCAGTACCCCGGGACTAGGCTCCTACGAGCAGTACTTC. The rearrangement links TRBV6-5 to TRBJ2-7, with TRBD2 identical over 8 bases. Looked up from germline, CDR1 is MNHEY and CDR2 is SVGAGI. The length of the CDR3 is 15 residues. Trimming removed 5 bases from V and 0 bases from J; junction bases left unmatched: 6.

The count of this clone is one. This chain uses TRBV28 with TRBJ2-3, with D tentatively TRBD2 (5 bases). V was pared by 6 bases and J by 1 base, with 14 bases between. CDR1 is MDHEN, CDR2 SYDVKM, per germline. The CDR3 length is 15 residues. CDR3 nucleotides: TGTGCCAGCAGGACTACTAATGGGGGCACAGATACGCAGTATTTT. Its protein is CASRTTNGGTDTQYF.

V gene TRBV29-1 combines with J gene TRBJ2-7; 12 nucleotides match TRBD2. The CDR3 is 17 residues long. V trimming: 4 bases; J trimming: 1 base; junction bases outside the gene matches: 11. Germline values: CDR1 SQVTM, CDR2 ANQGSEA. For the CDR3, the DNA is TGCAGCGTTGCTTCGACTAGCGGGAGTAGGTTGTCCTACGAGCAGTACTTC. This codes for CSVASTSGSRLSYEQYF.

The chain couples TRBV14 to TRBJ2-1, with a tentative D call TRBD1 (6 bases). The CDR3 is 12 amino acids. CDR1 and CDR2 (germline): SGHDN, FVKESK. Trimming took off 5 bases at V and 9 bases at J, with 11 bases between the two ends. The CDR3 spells CASSVTGIEQFF. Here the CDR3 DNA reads TGTGCCAGCAGCGTAACAGGGATTGAGCAGTTCTTC. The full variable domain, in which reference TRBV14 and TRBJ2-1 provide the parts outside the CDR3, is EAGVTQFPSHSVIEKGQTVTLRCDPISGHDNLYWYRRVMGKEIKFLLHFVKESKQDESGMPNNRFLAERTGGTYSTLKVQPAELEDSGVYFCASSVTGIEQFFGPGTRLTVL.

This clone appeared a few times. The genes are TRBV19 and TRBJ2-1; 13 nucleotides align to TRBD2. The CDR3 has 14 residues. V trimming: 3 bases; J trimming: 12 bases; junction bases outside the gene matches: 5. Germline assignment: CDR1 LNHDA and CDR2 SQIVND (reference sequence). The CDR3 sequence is CASSMEGLAGVQFF. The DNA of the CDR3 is TGTGCCAGTAGTATGGAAGGACTAGCGGGAGTGCAGTTCTTC.

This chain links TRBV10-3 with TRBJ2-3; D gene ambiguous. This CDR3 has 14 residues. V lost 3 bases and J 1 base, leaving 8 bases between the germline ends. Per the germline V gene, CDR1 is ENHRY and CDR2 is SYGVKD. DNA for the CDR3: TGTGCCATCAGTGAACTTTGGGGCACAGATACGCAGTATTTT. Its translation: CAISELWGTDTQYF.

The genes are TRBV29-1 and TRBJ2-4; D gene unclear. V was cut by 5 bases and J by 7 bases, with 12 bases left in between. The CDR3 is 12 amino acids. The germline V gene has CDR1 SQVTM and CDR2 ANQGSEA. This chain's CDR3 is CSVQVGPNIQYF. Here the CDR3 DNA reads TGCAGCGTTCAGGTCGGGCCGAACATTCAGTACTTC.

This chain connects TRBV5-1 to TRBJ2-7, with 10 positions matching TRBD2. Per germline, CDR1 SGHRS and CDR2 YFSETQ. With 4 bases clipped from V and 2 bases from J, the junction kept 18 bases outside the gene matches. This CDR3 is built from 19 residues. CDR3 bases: TGCGCCAGCAGCCTGGCCCGCGGACTAGCGGAACGGGGGACCTACGAGCAGTACTTC. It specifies CASSLARGLAERGTYEQYF.

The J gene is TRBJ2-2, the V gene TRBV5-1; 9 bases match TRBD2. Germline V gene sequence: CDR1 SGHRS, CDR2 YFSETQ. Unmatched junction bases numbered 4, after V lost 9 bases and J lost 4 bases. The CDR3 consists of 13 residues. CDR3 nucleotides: TGCGCCACCAAGACTAGCGGCACCGGGGAGCTGTTTTTT. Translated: CATKTSGTGELFF.

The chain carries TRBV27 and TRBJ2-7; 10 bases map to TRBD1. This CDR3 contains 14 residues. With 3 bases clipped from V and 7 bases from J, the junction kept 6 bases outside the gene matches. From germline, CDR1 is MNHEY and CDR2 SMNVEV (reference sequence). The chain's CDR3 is CASSFGTGAGEQYF. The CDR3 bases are TGTGCCAGCAGTTTCGGGACAGGGGCAGGAGAGCAGTACTTC.

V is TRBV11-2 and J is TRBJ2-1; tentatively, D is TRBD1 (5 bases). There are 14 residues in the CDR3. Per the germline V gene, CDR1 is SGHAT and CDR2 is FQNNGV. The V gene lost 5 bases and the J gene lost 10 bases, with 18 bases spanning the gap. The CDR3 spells CASSALRGGLEQFF. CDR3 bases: TGTGCCAGCAGCGCATTAAGGGGCGGTCTAGAGCAGTTCTTC.

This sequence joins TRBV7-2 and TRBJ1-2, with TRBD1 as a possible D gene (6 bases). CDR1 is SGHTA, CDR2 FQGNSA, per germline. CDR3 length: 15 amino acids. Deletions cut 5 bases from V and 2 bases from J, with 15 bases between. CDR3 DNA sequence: TGTGCCAGCAGCCCCCCGAACAGGGCCAACTATGGCTACACCTTC. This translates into CASSPPNRANYGYTF.

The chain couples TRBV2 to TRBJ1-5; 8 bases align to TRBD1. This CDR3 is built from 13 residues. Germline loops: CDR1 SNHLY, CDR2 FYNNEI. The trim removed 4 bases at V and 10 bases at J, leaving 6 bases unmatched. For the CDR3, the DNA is TGTGCCAGCAGTGGACAGGGGAAGGGACCCCAGCATTTT. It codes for CASSGQGKGPQHF. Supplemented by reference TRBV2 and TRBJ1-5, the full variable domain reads EPEVTQTPSHQVTQMGQEVILRCVPISNHLYFYWYRQILGQKVEFLVSFYNNEISEKSEIFDDQFSVERPDGSNFTLKIRSTKLEDSAMYFCASSGQGKGPQHFGDGTRLSIL.

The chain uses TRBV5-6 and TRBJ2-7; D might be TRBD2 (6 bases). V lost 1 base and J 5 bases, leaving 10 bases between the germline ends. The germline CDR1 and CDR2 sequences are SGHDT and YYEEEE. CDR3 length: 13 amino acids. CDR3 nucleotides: TGTGCCAGCAGCTTGCCCAGCGGGCACGAGCAGTACTTC. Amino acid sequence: CASSLPSGHEQYF.

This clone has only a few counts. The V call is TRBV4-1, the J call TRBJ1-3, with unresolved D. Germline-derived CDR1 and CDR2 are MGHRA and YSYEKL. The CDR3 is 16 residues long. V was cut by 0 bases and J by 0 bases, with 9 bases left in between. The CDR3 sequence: CASSQDQVISGNTIYF. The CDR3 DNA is TGCGCCAGCAGCCAAGATCAGGTGATCTCTGGAAACACCATATATTTT.

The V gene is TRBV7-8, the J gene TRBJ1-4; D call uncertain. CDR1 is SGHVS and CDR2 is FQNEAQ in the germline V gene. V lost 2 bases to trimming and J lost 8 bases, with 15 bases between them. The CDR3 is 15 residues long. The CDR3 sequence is CASSLPRRLGEKLFF. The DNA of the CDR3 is TGTGCCAGCAGCTTACCCAGGCGGTTGGGGGAAAAACTGTTTTTT.

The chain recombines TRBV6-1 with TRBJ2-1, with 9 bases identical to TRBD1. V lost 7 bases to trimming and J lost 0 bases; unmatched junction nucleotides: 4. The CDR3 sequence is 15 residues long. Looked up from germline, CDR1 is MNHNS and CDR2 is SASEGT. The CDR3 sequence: CASIPTGGSYNEQFF. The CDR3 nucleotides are TGTGCCAGCATTCCGACAGGGGGCTCCTACAATGAGCAGTTCTTC.

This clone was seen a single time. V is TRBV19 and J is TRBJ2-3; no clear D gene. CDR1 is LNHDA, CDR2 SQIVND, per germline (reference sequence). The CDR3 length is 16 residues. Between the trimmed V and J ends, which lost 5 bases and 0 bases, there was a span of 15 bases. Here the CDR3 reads CASSGSSHPSTDTQYF. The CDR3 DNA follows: TGTGCCAGTAGTGGCAGCTCCCACCCTAGCACAGATACGCAGTATTTT.

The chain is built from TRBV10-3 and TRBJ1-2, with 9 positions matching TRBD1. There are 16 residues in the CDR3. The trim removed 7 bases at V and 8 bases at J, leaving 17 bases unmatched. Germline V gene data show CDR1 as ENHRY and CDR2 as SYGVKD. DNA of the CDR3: TGTGCCATCACCCCCAACCCGACAGGGGGTCTTGGAGGCTACACCTTC. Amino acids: CAITPNPTGGLGGYTF.

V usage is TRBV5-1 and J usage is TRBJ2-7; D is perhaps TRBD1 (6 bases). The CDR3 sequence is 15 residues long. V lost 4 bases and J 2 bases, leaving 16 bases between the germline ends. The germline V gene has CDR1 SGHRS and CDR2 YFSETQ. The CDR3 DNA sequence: TGCGCCAGCAGCGGGGGACAACTTAATACCTACGAGCAGTACTTC. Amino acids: CASSGGQLNTYEQYF.

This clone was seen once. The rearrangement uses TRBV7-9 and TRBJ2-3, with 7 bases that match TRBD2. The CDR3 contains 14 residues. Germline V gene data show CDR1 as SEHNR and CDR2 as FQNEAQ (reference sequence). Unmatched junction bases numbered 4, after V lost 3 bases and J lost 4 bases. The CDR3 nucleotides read TGTGCCAGCAGCTTGAGCGGGGTATCAGATACGCAGTATTTT. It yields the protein CASSLSGVSDTQYF.

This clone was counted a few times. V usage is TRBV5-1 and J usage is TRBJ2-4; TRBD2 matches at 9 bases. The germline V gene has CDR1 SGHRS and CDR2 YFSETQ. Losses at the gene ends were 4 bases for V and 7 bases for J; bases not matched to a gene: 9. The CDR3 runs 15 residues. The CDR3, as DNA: TGCGCCAGCAGCCACCAAAAGCGGGAGGAGAACATTCAGTACTTC. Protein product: CASSHQKREENIQYF.